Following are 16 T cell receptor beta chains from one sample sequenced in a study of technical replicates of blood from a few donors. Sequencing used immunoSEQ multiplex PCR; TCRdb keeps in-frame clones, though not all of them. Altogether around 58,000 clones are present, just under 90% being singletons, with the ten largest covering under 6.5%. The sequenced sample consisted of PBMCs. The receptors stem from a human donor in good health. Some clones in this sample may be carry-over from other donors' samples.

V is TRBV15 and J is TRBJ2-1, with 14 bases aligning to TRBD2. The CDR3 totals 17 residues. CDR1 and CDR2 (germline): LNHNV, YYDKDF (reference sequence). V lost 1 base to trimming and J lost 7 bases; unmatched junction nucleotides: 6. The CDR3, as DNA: TGTGCCACCAGCAGAGTGGGACTAGCGGGAGTACTTAATGAGCAGTTCTTC. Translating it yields CATSRVGLAGVLNEQFF.

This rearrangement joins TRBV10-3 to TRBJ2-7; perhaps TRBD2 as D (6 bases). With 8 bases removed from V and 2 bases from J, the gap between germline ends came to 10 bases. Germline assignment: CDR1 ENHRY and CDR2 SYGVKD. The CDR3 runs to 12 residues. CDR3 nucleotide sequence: TGTGCCATCGGCAGGGAGGCCTACGAGCAGTACTTC. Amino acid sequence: CAIGREAYEQYF.

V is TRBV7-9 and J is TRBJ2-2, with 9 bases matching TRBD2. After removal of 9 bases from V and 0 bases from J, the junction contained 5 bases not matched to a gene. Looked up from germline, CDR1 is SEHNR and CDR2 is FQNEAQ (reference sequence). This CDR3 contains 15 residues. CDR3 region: CASTVAGANTGELFF. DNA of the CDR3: TGTGCCAGTACCGTAGCGGGGGCGAACACCGGGGAGCTGTTTTTT.

CDR3 in amino acids: CAIKVWSDHGELFF. The CDR3 region has the DNA TGTGCCATCAAAGTTTGGAGCGATCACGGGGAGCTGTTTTTT. The chain uses TRBV10-3 and TRBJ2-2, with no clear D. The ends were cut back, 7 bases at V and 7 bases at J, with 16 bases in the middle. Germline CDR1 and CDR2: ENHRY and SYGVKD. This CDR3 contains 14 residues.

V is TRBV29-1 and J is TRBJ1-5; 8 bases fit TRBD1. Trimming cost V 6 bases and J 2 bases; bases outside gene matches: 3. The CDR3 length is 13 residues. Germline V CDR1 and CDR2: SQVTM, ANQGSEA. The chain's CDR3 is CSVRGQGNQPQHF. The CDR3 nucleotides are TGCAGCGTCCGGGGACAGGGCAATCAGCCCCAGCATTTT.

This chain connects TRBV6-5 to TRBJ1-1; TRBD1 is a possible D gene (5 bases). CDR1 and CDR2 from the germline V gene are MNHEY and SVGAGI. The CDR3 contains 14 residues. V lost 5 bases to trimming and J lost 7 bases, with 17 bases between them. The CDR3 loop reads CASSTHRTGFEAFF. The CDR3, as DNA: TGTGCCAGCAGTACGCACCGAACAGGTTTTGAAGCTTTCTTT.

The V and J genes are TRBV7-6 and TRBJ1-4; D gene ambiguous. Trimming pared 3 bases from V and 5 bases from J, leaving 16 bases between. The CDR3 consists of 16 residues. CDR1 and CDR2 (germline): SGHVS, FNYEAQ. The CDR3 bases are TGTGCCAGCAGCTTTCTGATCGGGGTCCTAAATGAAAAACTGTTTTTT. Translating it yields CASSFLIGVLNEKLFF.

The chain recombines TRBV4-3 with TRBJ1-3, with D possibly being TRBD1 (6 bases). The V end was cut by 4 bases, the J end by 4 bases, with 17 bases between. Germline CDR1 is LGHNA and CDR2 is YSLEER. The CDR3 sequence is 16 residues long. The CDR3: CASSRITGLFGNTIYF. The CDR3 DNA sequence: TGCGCCAGCAGCCGCATTACAGGGCTTTTCGGAAACACCATATATTTT.

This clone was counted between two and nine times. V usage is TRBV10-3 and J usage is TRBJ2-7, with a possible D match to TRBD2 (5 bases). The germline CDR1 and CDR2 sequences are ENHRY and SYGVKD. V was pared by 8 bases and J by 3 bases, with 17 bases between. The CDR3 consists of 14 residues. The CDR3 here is CAIGLSGELYEQYF. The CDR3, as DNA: TGTGCCATCGGGTTGTCCGGGGAACTCTACGAGCAGTACTTC.

In DNA form, the CDR3 reads TGTGCCAGCAGTTTACAGGGGTTCAATCAGCCCCAGCATTTT. Translation gives CASSLQGFNQPQHF. V gene TRBV6-5 combines with J gene TRBJ1-5; 7 bases are a match to TRBD1. Germline V gene data show CDR1 as MNHEY and CDR2 as SVGAGI. Trimming at V came to 4 bases and at J to 3 bases, leaving 3 bases not matched to a gene. CDR3 length: 14 residues.

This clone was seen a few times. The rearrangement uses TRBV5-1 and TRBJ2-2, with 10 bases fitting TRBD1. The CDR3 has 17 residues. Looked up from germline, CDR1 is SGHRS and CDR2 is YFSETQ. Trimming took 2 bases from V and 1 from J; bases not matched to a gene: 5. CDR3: CASSFVRTGGNTGELFF. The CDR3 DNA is TGCGCCAGCAGCTTCGTTCGGACAGGGGGGAACACCGGGGAGCTGTTTTTT. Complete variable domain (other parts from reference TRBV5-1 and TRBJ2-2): KAGVTQTPRYLIKTRGQQVTLSCSPISGHRSVSWYQQTPGQGLQFLFEYFSETQRNKGNFPGRFSGRQFSNSRSEMNVSTLELGDSALYLCASSFVRTGGNTGELFFGEGSRLTVL.

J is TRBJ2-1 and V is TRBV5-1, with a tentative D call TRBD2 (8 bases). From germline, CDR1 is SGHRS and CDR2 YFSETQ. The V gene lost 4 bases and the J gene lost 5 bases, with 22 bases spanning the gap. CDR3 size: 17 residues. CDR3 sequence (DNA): TGCGCCAGCAGCCGAGGGACAGTGACTAGCGCGAACAATGAGCAGTTCTTC. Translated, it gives CASSRGTVTSANNEQFF.

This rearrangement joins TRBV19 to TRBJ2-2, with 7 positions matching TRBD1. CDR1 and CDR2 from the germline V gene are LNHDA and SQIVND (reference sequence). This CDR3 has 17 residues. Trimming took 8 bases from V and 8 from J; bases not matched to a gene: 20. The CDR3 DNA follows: TGTGCCAGTGGATTCACAGGGGTTGGGGGAAGTGGAGGGGAGCTGTTTTTT. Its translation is CASGFTGVGGSGGELFF. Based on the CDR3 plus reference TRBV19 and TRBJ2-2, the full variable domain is DGGITQSPKYLFRKEGQNVTLSCEQNLNHDAMYWYRQDPGQGLRLIYYSQIVNDFQKGDIAEGYSVSREKKESFPLTVTSAQKNPTAFYLCASGFTGVGGSGGELFFGEGSRLTVL.

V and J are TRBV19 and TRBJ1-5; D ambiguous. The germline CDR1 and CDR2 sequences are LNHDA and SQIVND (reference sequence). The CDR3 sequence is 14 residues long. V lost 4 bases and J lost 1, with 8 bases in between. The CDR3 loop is CASSTTVSNQPQHF. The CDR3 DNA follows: TGTGCCAGTAGTACAACAGTAAGCAATCAGCCCCAGCATTTT. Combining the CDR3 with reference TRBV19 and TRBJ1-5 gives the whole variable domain DGGITQSPKYLFRKEGQNVTLSCEQNLNHDAMYWYRQDPGQGLRLIYYSQIVNDFQKGDIAEGYSVSREKKESFPLTVTSAQKNPTAFYLCASSTTVSNQPQHFGDGTRLSIL.

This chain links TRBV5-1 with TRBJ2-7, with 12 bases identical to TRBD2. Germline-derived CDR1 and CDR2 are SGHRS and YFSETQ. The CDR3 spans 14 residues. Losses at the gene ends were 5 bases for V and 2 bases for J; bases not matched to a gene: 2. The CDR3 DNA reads TGCGCCAGCAGACGGACTAGCGGGACCTACGAGCAGTACTTC. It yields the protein CASRRTSGTYEQYF.

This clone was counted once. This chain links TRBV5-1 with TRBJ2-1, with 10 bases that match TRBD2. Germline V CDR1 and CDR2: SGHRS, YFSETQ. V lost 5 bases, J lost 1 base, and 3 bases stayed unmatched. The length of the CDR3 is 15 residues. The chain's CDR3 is CASRRLAGSYNEQFF. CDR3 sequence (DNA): TGCGCCAGCAGGAGACTAGCGGGTTCCTACAATGAGCAGTTCTTC.